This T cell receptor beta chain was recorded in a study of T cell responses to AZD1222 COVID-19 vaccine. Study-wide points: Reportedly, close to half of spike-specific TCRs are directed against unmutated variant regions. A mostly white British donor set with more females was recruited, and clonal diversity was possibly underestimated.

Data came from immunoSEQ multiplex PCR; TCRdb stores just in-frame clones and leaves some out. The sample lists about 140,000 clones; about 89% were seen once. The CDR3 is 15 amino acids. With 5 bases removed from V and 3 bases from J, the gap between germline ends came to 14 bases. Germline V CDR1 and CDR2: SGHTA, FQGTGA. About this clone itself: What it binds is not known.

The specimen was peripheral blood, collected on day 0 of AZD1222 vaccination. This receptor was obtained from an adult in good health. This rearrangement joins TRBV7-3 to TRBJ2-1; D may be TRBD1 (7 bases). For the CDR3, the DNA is TGTGCCAGCAGCCCATGGCGGGACAGCTACAATGAGCAGTTCTTC. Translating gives CASSPWRDSYNEQFF. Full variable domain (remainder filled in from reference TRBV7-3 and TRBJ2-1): GAGVSQTPSNKVTEKGKYVELRCDPISGHTALYWYRQSLGQGPEFLIYFQGTGAADDSGLPNDRFFAVRPEGSVSTLKIQRTERGDSAVYLCASSPWRDSYNEQFFGPGTRLTVL.